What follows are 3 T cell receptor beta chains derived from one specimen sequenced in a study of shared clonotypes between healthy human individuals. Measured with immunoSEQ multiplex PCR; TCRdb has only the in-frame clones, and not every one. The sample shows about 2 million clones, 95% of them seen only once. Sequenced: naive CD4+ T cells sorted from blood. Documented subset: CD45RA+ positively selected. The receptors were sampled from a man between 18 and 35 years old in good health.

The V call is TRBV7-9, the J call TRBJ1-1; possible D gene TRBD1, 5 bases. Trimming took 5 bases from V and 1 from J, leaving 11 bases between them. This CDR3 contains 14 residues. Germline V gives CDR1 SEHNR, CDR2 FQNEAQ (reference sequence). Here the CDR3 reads CASSRGAENTEAFF. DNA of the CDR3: TGTGCCAGCAGCCGTGGGGCTGAGAACACTGAAGCTTTCTTT.

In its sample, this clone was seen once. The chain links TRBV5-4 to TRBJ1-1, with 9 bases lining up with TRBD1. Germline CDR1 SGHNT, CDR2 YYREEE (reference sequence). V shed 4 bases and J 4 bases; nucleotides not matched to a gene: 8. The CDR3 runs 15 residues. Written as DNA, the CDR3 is TGTGCCAGCAGCGCAGGGACAGGGATGTTCACTGAAGCTTTCTTT. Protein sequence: CASSAGTGMFTEAFF.

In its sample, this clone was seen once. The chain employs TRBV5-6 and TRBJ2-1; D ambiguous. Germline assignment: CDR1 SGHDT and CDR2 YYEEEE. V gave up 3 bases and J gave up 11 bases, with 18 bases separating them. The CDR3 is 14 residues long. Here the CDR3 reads CASSSTRWTEQQFF. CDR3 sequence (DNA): TGTGCCAGCAGCTCGACCCGCTGGACGGAGCAGCAGTTCTTC.